This TCR beta chain originates from a study of CD8+ T cells in alopecia areata (dated by TCRdb to the late 2010s). For context, the study as a whole: The treated patients, all with moderate-to-severe alopecia areata, were enrolled in an open-label pilot trial of oral tofacitinib given at 5 to 10 mg twice daily. Patients stayed on tofacitinib for 6 to 18 months and then had 6 months of follow-up off drug so that delayed response and recurrence could be assessed. The study used high-throughput TCRbeta sequencing to examine T cell clonal expansion in alopecia areata, in both the C3H/HeJ mouse model and human patients. On the human side, TCRbeta sequencing was run on scalp tissue and on sorted CD4+ and CD8+ peripheral blood T cells from healthy controls and from alopecia areata patients with either patchy or totalis/universalis disease. Tofacitinib-treated patients had biopsies at baseline and at 4 and 24 weeks of treatment, with a later scalp biopsy in several patients. Scalp clonality was compared among normal scalp (n=4), patchy alopecia areata scalp (n=8), and alopecia totalis/universalis scalp (n=8). RNA was obtained with the PAXgene miRNA kit for fixed scalp, the miRNeasy kit for PBMCs, and the RNeasy kit for mouse skin. TCRbeta CDR3 regions were amplified by immunoSEQ multiplex PCR using 35 Vbeta forward and 13 Jbeta reverse primers. General study outcomes and caveats: TCR sequences shared between patients were less clear than in mice, possibly partly because of HLA diversity in the patient population. Unlike mouse skin, which is dominated by gammadelta T cells, normal human skin has resident alphabeta T cells that are also sequenced, and this complicates analysis of the scalp TCR repertoire. Compared with normal scalp, lesional scalp, particularly in alopecia totalis/universalis, had higher clonality and more expanded CD8+ clones, which suggests antigenic drive.

This specimen's time point label, interpreted: baseline before oral tofacitinib. Lesional scalp punch biopsies and peripheral blood were obtained from alopecia areata patients. Scalp biopsies from humans were placed right away in PAXgene tissue containers for fixation. Worth noting for this clone: Its specific antigen is unknown. Base qualities are not provided; no much larger clone lies one nucleotide away.

The library was obtained by the immunoSEQ multiplex PCR assay. RNA was extracted from all samples and reverse transcribed into cDNA, which served as template for TCR sequencing. SuperScript III was used for first-strand cDNA synthesis, primed with a 2:1 mix of oligo-dT and random hexamers. A synthetic immune receptor repertoire was used to assess amplification bias, and residual bias was removed computationally. Processing in the source paper ran as follows. Raw reads were preprocessed to remove errors, and CDR3 was defined by IMGT conventions from the conserved cysteine to phenylalanine. Clonality was calculated as 1 minus Shannon entropy normalized by log2 of the number of productive unique TCRs. Scalp TCRbeta sequences were cross-referenced with sorted blood CD4 and CD8 repertoires so that the CD4 or CD8 identity of scalp clones could be inferred. Imported from immuneACCESS, the table was reduced by TCRdb to in-frame sequences with V and J called. These copies leave out some clones; in studies compared against another copy, an unresolved V gene accounts for under half, and the cause of the remainder is not known. The V and J calls and clone size were taken over from that table, and D and trimming were inferred from the DNA. The table for this sample lists 7,500 to 8,000 clones; around 69% of them were counted only once. The leading ten clones occupy more than 12% of the sample.

Including cysteine and phenylalanine, the CDR3 has 12 amino acids. Of all the DNA, just the CDR3 is kept, 36 bases in frame from base 1. Per the germline V gene (reference sequence), WNHNN is the CDR1 and SYGVQD is the CDR2. Trimming takes 7 bases from V and 5 bases from J, and the germline ends sit 11 bases apart. The chain was built from TRBV10-1 and TRBJ1-2; no D gene is confidently identified. The sample in question was skin, obtained at week 0. The TCR comes from a human donor with alopecia areata. This receptor has the CDR3 CASIGLAYGYTF. The nucleotide sequence is given as TGCGCCAGCATCGGACTGGCGTATGGCTACACCTTC.